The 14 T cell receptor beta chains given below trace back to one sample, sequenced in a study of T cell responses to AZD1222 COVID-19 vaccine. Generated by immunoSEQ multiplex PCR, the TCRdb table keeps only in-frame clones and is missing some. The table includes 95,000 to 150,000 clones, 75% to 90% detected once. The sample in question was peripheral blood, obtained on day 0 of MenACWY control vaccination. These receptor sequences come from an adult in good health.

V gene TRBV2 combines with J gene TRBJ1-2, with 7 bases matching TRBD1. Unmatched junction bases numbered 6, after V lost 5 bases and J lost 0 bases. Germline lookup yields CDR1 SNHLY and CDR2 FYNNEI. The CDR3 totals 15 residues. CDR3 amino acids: CASSQTGTPNYGYTF. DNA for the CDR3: TGTGCCAGCAGTCAGACAGGGACGCCTAACTATGGCTACACCTTC.

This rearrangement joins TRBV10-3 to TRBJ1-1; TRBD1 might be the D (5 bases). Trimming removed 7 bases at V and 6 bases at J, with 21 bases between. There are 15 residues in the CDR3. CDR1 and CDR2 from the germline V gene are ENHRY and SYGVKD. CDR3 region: CAITEDPRGFAEAFF. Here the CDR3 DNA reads TGTGCCATCACCGAGGACCCTAGGGGCTTTGCTGAAGCTTTCTTT.

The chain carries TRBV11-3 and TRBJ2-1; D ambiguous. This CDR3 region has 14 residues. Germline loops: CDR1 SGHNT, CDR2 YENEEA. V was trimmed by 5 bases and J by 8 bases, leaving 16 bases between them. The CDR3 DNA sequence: TGTGCCAGCAGCGCCCGTCCCCCGGTCGATGAGCAGTTCTTC. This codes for CASSARPPVDEQFF.

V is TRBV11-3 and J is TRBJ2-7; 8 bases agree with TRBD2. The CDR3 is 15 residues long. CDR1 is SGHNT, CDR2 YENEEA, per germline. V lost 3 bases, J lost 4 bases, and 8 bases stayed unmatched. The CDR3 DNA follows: TGTGCCAGCAGCTTCATAGCGGGAAAGTGGTACGAGCAGTACTTC. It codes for CASSFIAGKWYEQYF.

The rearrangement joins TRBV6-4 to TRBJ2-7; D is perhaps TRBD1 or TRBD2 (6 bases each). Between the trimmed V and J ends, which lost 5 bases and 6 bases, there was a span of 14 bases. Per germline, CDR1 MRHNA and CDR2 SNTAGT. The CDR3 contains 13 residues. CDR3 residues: CASSITGAGEQYF. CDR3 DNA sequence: TGTGCCAGCAGTATCACGGGGGCTGGCGAGCAGTACTTC.

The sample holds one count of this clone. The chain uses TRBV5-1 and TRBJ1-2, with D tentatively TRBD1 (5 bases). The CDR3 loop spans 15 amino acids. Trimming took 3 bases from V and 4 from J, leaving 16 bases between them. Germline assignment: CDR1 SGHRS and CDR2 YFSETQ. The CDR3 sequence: CASSWASDTFYGYTF. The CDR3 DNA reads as TGCGCCAGCAGCTGGGCTTCGGACACCTTCTATGGCTACACCTTC.

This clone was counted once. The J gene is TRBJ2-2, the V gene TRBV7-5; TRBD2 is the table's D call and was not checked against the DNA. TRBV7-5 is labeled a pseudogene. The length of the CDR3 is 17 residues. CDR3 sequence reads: CARSRRGKAANTGELFF. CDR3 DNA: TGTGCCAGAAGCCGGAGGGGAAAGGCCGCGAACACCGGGGAGCTGTTTTTT.

CDR3: CAVGTVNQPQHF. CDR3 coding DNA: TGTGCCGTCGGGACAGTCAATCAGCCCCAGCATTTT. The chain joins TRBV27 to TRBJ1-5; TRBD1 matches 7 bases. The CDR3 is 12 residues long. Germline values: CDR1 MNHEY, CDR2 SMNVEV (reference sequence). Germline trimming cut 11 bases from V and 3 bases from J; bases unmatched to any gene: 4.

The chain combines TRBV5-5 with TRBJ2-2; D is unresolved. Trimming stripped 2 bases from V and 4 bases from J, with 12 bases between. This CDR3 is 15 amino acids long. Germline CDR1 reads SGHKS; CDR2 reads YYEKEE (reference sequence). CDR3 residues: CASSLGVLSTGELFF. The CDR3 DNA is TGTGCCAGCAGCTTAGGCGTATTGAGCACCGGGGAGCTGTTTTTT.

As DNA, the CDR3 is TGTGCCAGCAGTGAAACCTCCGGGACAGCTAATCAGCCCCAGCATTTT. Protein product: CASSETSGTANQPQHF. The chain joins TRBV27 to TRBJ1-5, with 7 bases that match TRBD1. This CDR3 comprises 16 residues. V shed 5 bases and J 4 bases; nucleotides not matched to a gene: 11. Germline V gene lookup returns CDR1 MNHEY and CDR2 SMNVEV (reference sequence).

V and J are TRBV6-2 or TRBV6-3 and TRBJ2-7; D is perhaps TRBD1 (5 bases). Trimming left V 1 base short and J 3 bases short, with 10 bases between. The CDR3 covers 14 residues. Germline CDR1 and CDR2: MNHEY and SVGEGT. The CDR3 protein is CASSYLKGVYEQYF. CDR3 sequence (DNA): TGTGCCAGCAGTTACTTGAAAGGGGTCTACGAGCAGTACTTC.

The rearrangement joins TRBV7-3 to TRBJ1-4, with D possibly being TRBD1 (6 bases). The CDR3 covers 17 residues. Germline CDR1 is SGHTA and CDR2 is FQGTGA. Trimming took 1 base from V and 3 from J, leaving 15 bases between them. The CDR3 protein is CASSLSRGWDANEKLFF. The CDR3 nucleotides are TGTGCCAGCAGCTTAAGCAGGGGATGGGATGCTAATGAAAAACTGTTTTTT.

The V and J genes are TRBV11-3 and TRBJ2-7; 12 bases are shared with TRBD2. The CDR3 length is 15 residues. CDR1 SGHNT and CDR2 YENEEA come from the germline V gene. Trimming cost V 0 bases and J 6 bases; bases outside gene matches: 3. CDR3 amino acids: CASSLDGLAGFEQYF. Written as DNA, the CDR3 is TGTGCCAGCAGCTTAGACGGACTAGCGGGGTTCGAGCAGTACTTC.

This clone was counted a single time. CDR3 amino acids: CASSLRTGVDSEQFF. In nucleotides, the CDR3 is TGTGCCAGCAGCTTAAGGACAGGGGTGGATAGTGAGCAGTTCTTC. The chain combines TRBV11-3 with TRBJ2-1, with 9 bases fitting TRBD1. J lost 9 bases, V lost 2 bases, and 8 bases had no gene match. This CDR3 region has 15 residues. CDR1 and CDR2 from the germline V gene are SGHNT and YENEEA.